Below are 30 T cell receptor beta chains sequenced from a single sample in a study of PD-L1 blockade in urothelial cancer. Generated by immunoSEQ multiplex PCR, the TCRdb table keeps only in-frame clones and is missing some. The repertoire consists of more than 45,000 clones, with approximately 80% occurring once and the leading ten covering roughly 4%. The sequencing here drew on PBMCs, taken around atezolizumab (anti-PD-L1) treatment. Receptor source: a man in his sixties or seventies with urothelial cancer.

The J gene is TRBJ1-5, the V gene TRBV4-1; possible D gene TRBD1, 6 bases. The V and J ends lost 3 bases and 7 bases respectively, with 10 bases between them. The germline V gene encodes CDR1 MGHRA and CDR2 YSYEKL. The CDR3 runs to 13 residues. The chain's CDR3 is CASSHAGVQPQHF. The CDR3, as DNA: TGCGCCAGCAGCCACGCAGGGGTGCAGCCCCAGCATTTT.

This clone was picked up one time. The chain uses TRBV5-1 and TRBJ2-2; 15 bases match TRBD2. There are 17 residues in the CDR3. Losses at the gene ends were 0 bases for V and 10 bases for J; bases not matched to a gene: 7. Per the germline V gene, CDR1 is SGHRS and CDR2 is YFSETQ. The CDR3 DNA sequence: TGCGCCAGCAGCTTGGCCCCGGGACTAGCGGGAGGAGTGGAGCTGTTTTTT. Its translation: CASSLAPGLAGGVELFF.

The J gene is TRBJ2-1, the V gene TRBV5-1, with D maybe TRBD2 (5 bases). Germline V gene lookup returns CDR1 SGHRS and CDR2 YFSETQ. The ends were cut back, 4 bases at V and 0 bases at J, with 14 bases in the middle. The CDR3 spans 16 residues. The CDR3 is CASSPRTASSYNEQFF. DNA for the CDR3: TGCGCCAGCAGCCCCAGGACTGCAAGCTCCTACAATGAGCAGTTCTTC.

V and J are TRBV7-2 and TRBJ2-5; 10 positions match TRBD2. Trimming removed 4 bases from V and 5 bases from J; junction bases left unmatched: 7. This CDR3 spans 15 amino acids. Looked up from germline, CDR1 is SGHTA and CDR2 is FQGNSA. The CDR3 protein is CASSSLAGAAETQYF. Written as DNA, the CDR3 is TGTGCCAGCAGCTCCCTAGCGGGAGCGGCGGAGACCCAGTACTTC. Using reference TRBV7-2 and TRBJ2-5 for the parts outside the CDR3, the full variable domain is GAGVSQSPSNKVTEKGKDVELRCDPISGHTALYWYRQSLGQGLEFLIYFQGNSAPDKSGLPSDRFSAERTGGSVSTLTIQRTQQEDSAVYLCASSSLAGAAETQYFGPGTRLLVL.

The chain employs TRBV19 and TRBJ2-7, with a tentative D call TRBD1 (6 bases). V was shortened by 3 bases and J by 4 bases, with 10 bases between the two germline ends. The CDR3 sequence is 13 residues long. CDR1 and CDR2 (germline): LNHDA, SQIVND (reference sequence). CDR3 DNA sequence: TGTGCCAGTAGTATCGGCAGGGGATACGAGCAGTACTTC. This gives the protein CASSIGRGYEQYF.

V gene TRBV7-9 combines with J gene TRBJ2-7; TRBD2 might be the D (6 bases). The germline CDR1 and CDR2 sequences are SEHNR and FQNEAQ (reference sequence). The CDR3 has 14 residues. V lost 6 bases to trimming and J lost 0 bases, with 12 bases between them. The DNA of the CDR3 is TGTGCCAGCAGTACCCGGGAGTTCTCCTACGAGCAGTACTTC. Translating gives CASSTREFSYEQYF.

The chain links TRBV28 to TRBJ2-5; 8 bases are shared with TRBD2. The CDR3 covers 15 residues. With 7 bases clipped from V and 2 bases from J, the junction kept 9 bases outside the gene matches. From germline, CDR1 is MDHEN and CDR2 SYDVKM. DNA for the CDR3: TGTGCCAGCAATTCCCCGGGGGGGAGTCAAGAGACCCAGTACTTC. Its protein product is CASNSPGGSQETQYF.

This clone has only a few counts. The chain has TRBV19 and TRBJ1-5, with TRBD1 identical over 8 bases. Germline CDR1 reads LNHDA; CDR2 reads SQIVND (reference sequence). The V and J ends lost 6 bases and 1 base, in that order; junction bases with no gene match: 5. This CDR3 contains 15 residues. CDR3 nucleotide sequence: TGTGCCAGTAGCTCTACAGGGGGGAGCAATCAGCCCCAGCATTTT. Encoded protein: CASSSTGGSNQPQHF.

A few counts support this clone. The rearrangement uses TRBV7-2 and TRBJ2-7; no clear D. Germline CDR1 is SGHTA and CDR2 is FQGNSA. The CDR3 loop spans 14 amino acids. V was pared by 1 base and J by 1 base, with 8 bases between. CDR3 sequence: CASSLDSFSYEQYF. For the CDR3, the DNA is TGTGCCAGCAGCTTAGATAGCTTTTCCTACGAGCAGTACTTC.

V usage is TRBV10-1 and J usage is TRBJ2-1; D perhaps matches TRBD1 (5 bases). Germline CDR1 is WNHNN and CDR2 is SYGVQD (reference sequence). There are 12 residues in the CDR3. Trimming shortened V by 0 bases and J by 9 bases, and 6 bases separated the two germline ends. Here the CDR3 DNA reads TGCGCCAGCAGTGAGTCTCAGGGTGAGCAGTTCTTC. Amino acids: CASSESQGEQFF.

This rearrangement joins TRBV4-1 to TRBJ1-2, with TRBD1 matching over 8 bases. Germline values: CDR1 MGHRA, CDR2 YSYEKL. V lost 3 bases, J lost 8 bases, and 11 bases stayed unmatched. This CDR3 region has 15 residues. The CDR3 sequence is CASSQDQGAPRGYTF. The CDR3 nucleotides read TGCGCCAGCAGCCAGGATCAGGGGGCGCCGAGGGGCTACACCTTC.

The chain employs TRBV19 and TRBJ2-3, with a possible D match to TRBD2 (6 bases). The germline CDR1 and CDR2 sequences are LNHDA and SQIVND (reference sequence). CDR3 length equals 15 residues. The V and J ends lost 7 bases and 7 bases respectively, with 21 bases between them. The CDR3 protein is CASTDGGAGHNTQYF. The CDR3 region has the DNA TGTGCCAGTACTGATGGCGGGGCGGGGCACAATACGCAGTATTTT.

This chain joins TRBV27 and TRBJ2-3; 7 bases align to TRBD1. The CDR3 spans 16 residues. Germline values: CDR1 MNHEY, CDR2 SMNVEV (reference sequence). The V gene end was trimmed by 5 bases and the J gene end by 0 bases; junction bases not matched to a gene: 8. The CDR3 DNA is TGTGCCAGCAGTCGAATCGGGACAGTGAGCACAGATACGCAGTATTTT. Its translation: CASSRIGTVSTDTQYF.

This clone has just a few counts. The V call is TRBV5-1, the J call TRBJ2-7, with D perhaps TRBD1 (6 bases). Per germline, CDR1 SGHRS and CDR2 YFSETQ. V lost 4 bases, J lost 5 bases, and 16 bases lay in between. This CDR3 is 14 amino acids long. The CDR3, as DNA: TGCGCCAGCAGCCCCGAGGAAGGGGGAGACGAGCAGTACTTC. This encodes CASSPEEGGDEQYF.

The chain combines TRBV5-5 with TRBJ2-7; TRBD2 matches 8 bases. The CDR3 consists of 16 residues. With 4 bases clipped from V and 5 bases from J, the junction kept 14 bases outside the gene matches. Germline values: CDR1 SGHKS, CDR2 YYEKEE (reference sequence). The CDR3 nucleotides are TGTGCCAGCAGCATACCTTTGGCGGGAGGATGGCACGAGCAGTACTTC. Protein product: CASSIPLAGGWHEQYF. Full variable domain (outside the CDR3, taken from reference TRBV5-5 and TRBJ2-7): DAGVTQSPTHLIKTRGQQVTLRCSPISGHKSVSWYQQVLGQGPQFIFQYYEKEERGRGNFPDRFSARQFPNYSSELNVNALLLGDSALYLCASSIPLAGGWHEQYFGPGTRLTVT.

CDR3 protein: CASSPSGPYNEQFF. CDR3 bases: TGTGCCAGCAGCCCCAGCGGCCCCTACAATGAGCAGTTCTTC. This chain uses TRBV6-5 with TRBJ2-1; a weak D match, TRBD2 (5 bases). Germline values: CDR1 MNHEY, CDR2 SVGAGI. The length of the CDR3 is 14 residues. V gave up 6 bases and J gave up 2 bases, with 11 bases separating them.

The CDR3 is CASNSGTGAGELFF. CDR3 DNA: TGTGCCAGCAACTCCGGGACAGGGGCCGGGGAGCTGTTTTTT. The genes are TRBV25-1 and TRBJ2-2; 10 nucleotides align to TRBD1. Unmatched junction bases numbered 5, after V lost 7 bases and J lost 6 bases. CDR3 size: 14 residues. Germline V lookup: CDR1 MGHDK, CDR2 SYGVNS.

This sequence joins TRBV4-1 and TRBJ2-3; D not resolved. Trimming took off 2 bases at V and 1 base at J, with 4 bases between the two ends. The germline gives CDR1 MGHRA, CDR2 YSYEKL. The CDR3 totals 13 residues. The CDR3 bases are TGCGCCAGCAGCCAATATCGCACAGATACGCAGTATTTT. Translation gives CASSQYRTDTQYF.

The V and J genes are TRBV7-6 and TRBJ2-1; the match to TRBD2 covers 12 bases. J was trimmed by 2 bases and V by 6 bases; bases with no gene match: 5. Germline values: CDR1 SGHVS, CDR2 FNYEAQ. The CDR3 consists of 16 residues. The CDR3 loop reads CASSSWTSGAYNEQFF. The DNA for the CDR3 is TGTGCCAGCAGTTCTTGGACTAGCGGGGCCTACAATGAGCAGTTCTTC.

This chain connects TRBV6-4 to TRBJ1-3; the D gene is possibly TRBD1 (6 bases). This CDR3 spans 15 amino acids. Per the germline V gene, CDR1 is MRHNA and CDR2 is SNTAGT. The chain's CDR3 is CAGVPGQNSGNTIYF. The CDR3 region has the DNA TGTGCTGGGGTCCCGGGACAAAACTCTGGAAACACCATATATTTT.

This rearrangement joins TRBV19 to TRBJ1-1; 8 bases align to TRBD1. CDR3 length: 14 amino acids. CDR1 is LNHDA and CDR2 is SQIVND in the germline V gene (reference sequence). V dropped 6 bases and J dropped 4; count of bases not matched to a gene: 7. The CDR3 protein is CASSYRGDGTEAFF. The CDR3, as DNA: TGTGCCAGTAGCTACAGGGGGGATGGCACTGAAGCTTTCTTT.

The V gene is TRBV11-2, the J gene TRBJ1-2; no reliable D call. The ends were cut back, 4 bases at V and 2 bases at J, with 14 bases in the middle. The length of the CDR3 is 15 residues. Germline loops: CDR1 SGHAT, CDR2 FQNNGV. The CDR3 here is CASSSLVPVNYGYTF. As DNA, the CDR3 is TGTGCCAGCAGCTCCCTAGTGCCGGTCAACTATGGCTACACCTTC.

This clone was counted a single time. The CDR3 here is CASSPHTAADEKLFF. The CDR3 coding sequence is TGCGCCAGCAGCCCACACACAGCGGCGGATGAAAAACTGTTTTTT. This chain connects TRBV4-1 to TRBJ1-4; D not certain. V gave up 4 bases and J gave up 6 bases, with 15 bases separating them. CDR1 and CDR2 from the germline V gene are MGHRA and YSYEKL. This CDR3 has 15 amino acids.

The V call is TRBV4-1, the J call TRBJ1-1, with D perhaps TRBD1 (6 bases). Deletions cut 3 bases from V and 2 bases from J, with 16 bases between. There are 16 residues in the CDR3. The germline gives CDR1 MGHRA, CDR2 YSYEKL. In nucleotides, the CDR3 is TGCGCCAGCAGCCACCTAGGGGGGGAGCTAAACACTGAAGCTTTCTTT. Its translation: CASSHLGGELNTEAFF.

A few counts support this clone. The rearrangement joins TRBV19 to TRBJ1-5, with D uncertain. This CDR3 is built from 13 residues. The germline CDR1 and CDR2 sequences are LNHDA and SQIVND (reference sequence). Trimming left V 5 bases short and J 7 bases short, with 12 bases between. This CDR3 is CASSHGPTQPQHF. CDR3 sequence (DNA): TGTGCCAGTAGTCATGGGCCTACACAGCCCCAGCATTTT. The full variable domain, its missing parts supplied by reference TRBV19 and TRBJ1-5, is DGGITQSPKYLFRKEGQNVTLSCEQNLNHDAMYWYRQDPGQGLRLIYYSQIVNDFQKGDIAEGYSVSREKKESFPLTVTSAQKNPTAFYLCASSHGPTQPQHFGDGTRLSIL.

The rearrangement links TRBV5-1 to TRBJ2-7, with 7 bases lining up with TRBD1. Germline assignment: CDR1 SGHRS and CDR2 YFSETQ. V was clipped by 4 bases and J by 2 bases; unmatched bases: 12. The CDR3 sequence is 16 residues long. CDR3 in amino acids: CASSQVGTVGAYEQYF. CDR3 coding DNA: TGCGCCAGCAGCCAGGTCGGGACAGTGGGGGCCTACGAGCAGTACTTC. Complete variable domain (other parts from reference TRBV5-1 and TRBJ2-7): KAGVTQTPRYLIKTRGQQVTLSCSPISGHRSVSWYQQTPGQGLQFLFEYFSETQRNKGNFPGRFSGRQFSNSRSEMNVSTLELGDSALYLCASSQVGTVGAYEQYFGPGTRLTVT.

The genes are TRBV30 and TRBJ1-3; D is ambiguous. The CDR3 totals 15 residues. The germline V gene has CDR1 GTSNPN and CDR2 SVGIG (reference sequence). V lost 1 base and J lost 0, with 10 bases in between. CDR3 coding DNA: TGTGCCTGGAGTGCAGTTCTTGGCTCTGGAAACACCATATATTTT. It specifies CAWSAVLGSGNTIYF.

This chain links TRBV20-1 with TRBJ2-5; the D gene is possibly TRBD2 (6 bases). The CDR3 has 11 residues. Germline V gives CDR1 DFQATT, CDR2 SNEGSKA (reference sequence). The V end lost 6 bases, the J end lost 5 bases, and 10 bases lay between the germline ends. The CDR3 here is CSAGEEETQYF. CDR3 bases: TGCAGTGCCGGGGAGGAGGAGACCCAGTACTTC.

In its sample, this clone was seen once. The rearrangement joins TRBV9 to TRBJ1-1, with 8 positions matching TRBD1. There are 15 residues in the CDR3. Germline assignment: CDR1 SGDLS and CDR2 YYNGEE. V was clipped by 4 bases and J by 3 bases; unmatched bases: 8. CDR3 bases: TGTGCCAGCAGCTCCGGACAGGGTTCGGACACTGAAGCTTTCTTT. It specifies CASSSGQGSDTEAFF. Together with reference TRBV9 and TRBJ1-1, the CDR3 gives the full variable domain: DSGVTQTPKHLITATGQRVTLRCSPRSGDLSVYWYQQSLDQGLQFLIQYYNGEERAKGNILERFSAQQFPDLHSELNLSSLELGDSALYFCASSSGQGSDTEAFFGQGTRLTVV.

The chain links TRBV6-1 to TRBJ1-1; TRBD1 might be the D (6 bases). Trimming cost V 3 bases and J 1 base, with 15 bases left between them. The germline gives CDR1 MNHNS, CDR2 SASEGT. CDR3 size: 16 residues. The CDR3 sequence: CASSDPFHRANTEAFF. As DNA, the CDR3 is TGTGCCAGCAGTGATCCCTTCCACAGGGCGAACACTGAAGCTTTCTTT.